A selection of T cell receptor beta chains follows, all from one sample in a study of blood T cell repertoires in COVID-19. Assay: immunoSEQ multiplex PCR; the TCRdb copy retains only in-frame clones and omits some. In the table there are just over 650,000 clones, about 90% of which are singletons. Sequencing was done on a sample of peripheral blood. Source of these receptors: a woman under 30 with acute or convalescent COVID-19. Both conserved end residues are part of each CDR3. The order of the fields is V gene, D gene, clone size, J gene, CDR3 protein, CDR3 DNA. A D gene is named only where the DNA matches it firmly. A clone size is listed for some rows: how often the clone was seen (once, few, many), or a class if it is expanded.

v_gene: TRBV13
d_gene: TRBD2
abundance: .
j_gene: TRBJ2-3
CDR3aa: CASSPGEPAGGTQYF
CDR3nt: TGTGCCAGCAGCCCGGGGGAGCCGGCGGGGGGTACGCAGTATTTT

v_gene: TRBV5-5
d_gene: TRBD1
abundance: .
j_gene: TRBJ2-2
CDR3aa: CASSWTGNTGELFF
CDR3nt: TGTGCCAGCAGCTGGACAGGGAACACCGGGGAGCTGTTTTTT

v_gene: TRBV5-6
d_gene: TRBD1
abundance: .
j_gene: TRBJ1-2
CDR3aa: CASSSGQDYGYTF
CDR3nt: TGTGCCAGCAGCTCGGGACAGGACTATGGCTACACCTTC

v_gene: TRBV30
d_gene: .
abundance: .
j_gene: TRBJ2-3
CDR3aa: CAWTLSGGATQYF
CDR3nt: TGTGCCTGGACCCTATCCGGGGGTGCTACGCAGTATTTT

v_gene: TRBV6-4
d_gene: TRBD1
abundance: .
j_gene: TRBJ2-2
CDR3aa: CASSDAYRGENTGELFF
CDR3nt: TGTGCCAGCAGTGACGCGTACAGGGGGGAAAACACCGGGGAGCTGTTTTTT

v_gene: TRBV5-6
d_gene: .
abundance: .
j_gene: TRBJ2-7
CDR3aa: CASSPLGSEQYF
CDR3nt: TGTGCCAGCAGCCCTTTGGGGAGCGAGCAGTACTTC

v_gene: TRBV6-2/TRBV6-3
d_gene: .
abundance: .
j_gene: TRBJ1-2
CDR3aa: CASSEYSIYGYTF
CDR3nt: TGTGCCAGCAGTGAGTATTCGATCTATGGCTACACCTTC

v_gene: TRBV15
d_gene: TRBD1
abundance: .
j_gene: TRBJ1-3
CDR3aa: CATSIWTGGSGSRNTIYF
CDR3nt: TGTGCCACCAGCATTTGGACAGGGGGCTCGGGATCCCGGAACACCATATATTTT

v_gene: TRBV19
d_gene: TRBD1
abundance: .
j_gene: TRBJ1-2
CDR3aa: CASSMLSTGGNYGYTF
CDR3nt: TGTGCCAGTAGTATGTTATCGACAGGGGGGAACTATGGCTACACCTTC

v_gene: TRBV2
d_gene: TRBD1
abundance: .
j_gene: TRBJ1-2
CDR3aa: CASSGGRQGNYGYTF
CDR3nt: TGTGCCAGCAGTGGGGGAAGACAGGGAAACTATGGCTACACCTTC

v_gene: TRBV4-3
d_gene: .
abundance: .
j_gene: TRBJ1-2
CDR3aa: CASSQVRTDSFYGYTF
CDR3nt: TGCGCCAGCAGCCAAGTTCGGACAGACTCCTTCTATGGCTACACCTTC

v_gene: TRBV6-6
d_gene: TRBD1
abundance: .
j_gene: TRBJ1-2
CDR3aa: CASSRGQGILANYGYTF
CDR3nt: TGTGCCAGCAGTCGGGGACAGGGTATTTTAGCTAACTATGGCTACACCTTC

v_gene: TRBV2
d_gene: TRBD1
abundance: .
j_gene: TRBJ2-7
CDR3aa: CASSETGTGASEQYF
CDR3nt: TGTGCCAGCAGCGAGACCGGGACAGGGGCAAGCGAGCAGTACTTC

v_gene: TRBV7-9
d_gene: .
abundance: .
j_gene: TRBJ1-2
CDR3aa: CASSPPGGGSYGYTF
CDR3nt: TGTGCCAGCAGCCCCCCCGGGGGGGGAAGCTATGGCTACACCTTC

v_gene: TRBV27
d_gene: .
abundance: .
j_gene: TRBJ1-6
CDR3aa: CASSLAGTYNSPLHF
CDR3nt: TGTGCCAGCAGTCTTGCTGGCACATATAATTCACCCCTCCACTTT

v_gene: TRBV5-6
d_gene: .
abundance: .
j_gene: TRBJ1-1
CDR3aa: CASSLVDRTNDEAFF
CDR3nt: TGTGCCAGCAGCTTGGTTGACAGAACGAACGATGAAGCTTTCTTT

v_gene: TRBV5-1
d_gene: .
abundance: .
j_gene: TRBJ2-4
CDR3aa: CASKVDNLGIQYF
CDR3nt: TGCGCCAGCAAAGTGGACAATCTTGGCATTCAGTACTTC

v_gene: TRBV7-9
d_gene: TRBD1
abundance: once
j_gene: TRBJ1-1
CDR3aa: CASSGGTGWTEAFF
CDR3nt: TGTGCCAGCAGCGGCGGGACAGGGTGGACTGAAGCTTTCTTT

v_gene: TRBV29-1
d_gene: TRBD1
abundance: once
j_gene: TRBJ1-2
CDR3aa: CSGRTGGNYGYTF
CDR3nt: TGCAGCGGTCGGACAGGGGGAAACTATGGCTACACCTTC

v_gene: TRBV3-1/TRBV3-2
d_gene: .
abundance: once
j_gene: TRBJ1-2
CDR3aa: CASSPDSYGYTF
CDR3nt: TGTGCCAGCAGCCCAGACAGCTATGGCTACACCTTC

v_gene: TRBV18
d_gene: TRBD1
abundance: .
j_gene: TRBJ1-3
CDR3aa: CASSPGTGVFGNTIYF
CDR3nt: TGTGCCAGCTCACCCGGGACAGGGGTTTTTGGAAACACCATATATTTT

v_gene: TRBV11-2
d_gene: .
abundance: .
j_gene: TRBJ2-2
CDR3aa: CASSPLSGELFF
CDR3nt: TGTGCCAGCAGCCCCCTGTCCGGGGAGCTGTTTTTT

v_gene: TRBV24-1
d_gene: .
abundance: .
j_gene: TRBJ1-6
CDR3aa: CATRARRGYNSPLHF
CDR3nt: TGTGCCACCAGAGCCCGGCGGGGCTACAATTCACCCCTCCACTTT

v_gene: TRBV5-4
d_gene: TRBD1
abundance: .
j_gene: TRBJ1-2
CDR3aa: CASSLFDRVDGYTF
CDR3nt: TGTGCCAGCAGCTTATTCGACAGGGTGGACGGCTACACCTTC

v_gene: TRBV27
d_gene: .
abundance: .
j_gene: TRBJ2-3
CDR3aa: CASSRDRYDTDTQYF
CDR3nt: TGTGCCAGCAGCAGAGACAGGTACGATACAGATACGCAGTATTTT

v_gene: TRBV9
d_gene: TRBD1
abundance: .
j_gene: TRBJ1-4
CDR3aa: CASSAGEGTGEYEKLFF
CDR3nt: TGTGCCAGCAGCGCGGGAGAAGGGACAGGCGAGTATGAAAAACTGTTTTTT

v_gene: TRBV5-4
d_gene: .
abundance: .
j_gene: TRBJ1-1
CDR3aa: CASSSTGLTEAFF
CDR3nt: TGTGCCAGCAGCTCCACGGGGTTGACTGAAGCTTTCTTT

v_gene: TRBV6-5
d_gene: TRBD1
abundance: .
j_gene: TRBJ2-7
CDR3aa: CASSLGRGPDEQYF
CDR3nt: TGTGCCAGCAGTTTGGGCAGGGGGCCTGATGAGCAGTACTTC

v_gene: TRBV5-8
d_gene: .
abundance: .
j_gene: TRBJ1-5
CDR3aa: CASSFIQQYSNQPQHF
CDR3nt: TGTGCCAGCAGCTTCATACAACAGTATAGCAATCAGCCCCAGCATTTT

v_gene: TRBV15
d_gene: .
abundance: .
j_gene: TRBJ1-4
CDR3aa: CATSPRGLNEKLFF
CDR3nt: TGTGCCACCAGCCCCCGGGGACTGAATGAAAAACTGTTTTTT

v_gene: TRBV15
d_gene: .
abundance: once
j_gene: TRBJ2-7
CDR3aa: CATSLEYRVLSYEQYF
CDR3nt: TGTGCCACCAGCCTAGAATACAGGGTTTTGTCCTACGAGCAGTACTTC

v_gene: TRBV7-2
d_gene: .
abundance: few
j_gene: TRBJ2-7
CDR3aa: CASRTTYEQYF
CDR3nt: TGTGCCAGCAGAACTACCTACGAGCAGTACTTC

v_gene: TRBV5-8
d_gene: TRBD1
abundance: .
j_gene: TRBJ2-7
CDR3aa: CASSMGGQGSYEQYF
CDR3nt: TGTGCCAGCAGCATGGGGGGACAGGGGAGCTACGAGCAGTACTTC

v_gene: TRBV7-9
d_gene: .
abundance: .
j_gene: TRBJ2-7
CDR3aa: CASSPDITYEQYF
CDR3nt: TGTGCCAGCAGCCCCGACATTACCTACGAGCAGTACTTC

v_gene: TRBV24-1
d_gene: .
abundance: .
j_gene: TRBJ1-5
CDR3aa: CATSSGGGQPQHF
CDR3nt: TGTGCCACCAGTTCGGGGGGAGGTCAGCCCCAGCATTTT

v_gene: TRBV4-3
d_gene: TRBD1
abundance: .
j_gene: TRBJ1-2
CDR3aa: CASSRAPGQGASGYTF
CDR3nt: TGCGCCAGCAGCCGGGCACCGGGACAGGGGGCTTCTGGCTACACCTTC

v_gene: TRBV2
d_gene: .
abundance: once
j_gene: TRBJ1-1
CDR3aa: CASSVGQMNTEAFF
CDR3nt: TGTGCCAGCAGTGTAGGACAAATGAACACTGAAGCTTTCTTT

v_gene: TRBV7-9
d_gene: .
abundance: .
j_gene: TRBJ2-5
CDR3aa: CASSLALEFETQYF
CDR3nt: TGTGCCAGCAGCCTAGCCTTAGAATTCGAGACCCAGTACTTC

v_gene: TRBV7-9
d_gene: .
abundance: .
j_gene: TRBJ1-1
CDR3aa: CASSAPYRANTEAFF
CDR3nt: TGTGCCAGCAGCGCGCCTTACAGGGCGAACACTGAAGCTTTCTTT

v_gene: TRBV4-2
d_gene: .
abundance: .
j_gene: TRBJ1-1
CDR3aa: CASSQEEEVSEAFF
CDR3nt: TGTGCCAGCAGCCAAGAGGAAGAGGTTTCAGAAGCTTTCTTT

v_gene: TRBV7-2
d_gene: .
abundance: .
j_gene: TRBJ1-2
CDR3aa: CASSLDGGRNYGYTF
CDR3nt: TGTGCCAGCAGCTTAGATGGGGGGAGGAACTATGGCTACACCTTC

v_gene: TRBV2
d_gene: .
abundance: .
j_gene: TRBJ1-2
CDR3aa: CASIEGAYGYTF
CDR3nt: TGTGCCAGCATCGAAGGGGCCTATGGCTACACCTTC

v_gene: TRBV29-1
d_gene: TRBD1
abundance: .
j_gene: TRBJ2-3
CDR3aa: CSVGTAGTGTDTQYF
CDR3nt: TGCAGCGTGGGGACAGCCGGGACAGGCACAGATACGCAGTATTTT

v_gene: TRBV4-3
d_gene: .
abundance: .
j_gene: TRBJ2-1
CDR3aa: CASSQDSYYRDNEQFF
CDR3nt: TGCGCCAGCAGCCAAGATAGTTACTACAGGGACAATGAGCAGTTCTTC

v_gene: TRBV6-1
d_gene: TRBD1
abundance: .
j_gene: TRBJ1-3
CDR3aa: CASSEPRGLGNTIYF
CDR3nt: TGTGCCAGCAGTGAACCGAGGGGGCTTGGAAACACCATATATTTT

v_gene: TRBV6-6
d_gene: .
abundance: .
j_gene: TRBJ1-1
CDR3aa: CASSLTWAGAFF
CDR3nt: TGTGCCAGCAGTTTGACCTGGGCGGGAGCTTTCTTT

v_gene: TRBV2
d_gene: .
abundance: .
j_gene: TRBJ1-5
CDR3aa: CASSGSPNQPQHF
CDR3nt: TGTGCCAGCAGTGGTAGTCCAAATCAGCCCCAGCATTTT

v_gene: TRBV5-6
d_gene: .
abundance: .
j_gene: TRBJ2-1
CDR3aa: CASSLVRGYWDNEQFF
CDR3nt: TGTGCCAGCAGCTTGGTAAGGGGCTATTGGGACAATGAGCAGTTCTTC

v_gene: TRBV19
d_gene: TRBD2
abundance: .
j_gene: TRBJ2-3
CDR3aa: CASSIPPLRGGWGDTQYF
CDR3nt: TGTGCCAGTAGTATCCCTCCCTTGCGGGGGGGATGGGGAGATACGCAGTATTTT

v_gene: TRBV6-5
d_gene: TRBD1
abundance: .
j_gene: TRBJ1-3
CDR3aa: CASSREGASGNTIYF
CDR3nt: TGTGCCAGCAGCCGAGAGGGGGCCTCTGGAAACACCATATATTTT

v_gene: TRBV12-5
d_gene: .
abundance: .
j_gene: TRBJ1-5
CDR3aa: CASGLPKGGVLVQPQHF
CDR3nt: TGTGCTAGTGGTTTGCCTAAGGGAGGGGTCTTGGTTCAGCCCCAGCATTTT

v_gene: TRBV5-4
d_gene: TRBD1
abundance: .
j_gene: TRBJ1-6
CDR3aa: CASSLSGTDNSPLHF
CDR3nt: TGTGCCAGCAGCTTATCCGGGACAGATAATTCACCCCTCCACTTT

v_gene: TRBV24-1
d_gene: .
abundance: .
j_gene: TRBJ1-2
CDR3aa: CATRGTDRYGYTF
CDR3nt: TGTGCCACCAGGGGAACCGACAGGTATGGCTACACCTTC

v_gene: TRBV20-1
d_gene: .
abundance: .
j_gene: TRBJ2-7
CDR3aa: CSASGRVGYEQYF
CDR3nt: TGCAGTGCTAGTGGCAGGGTGGGGTACGAGCAGTACTTC